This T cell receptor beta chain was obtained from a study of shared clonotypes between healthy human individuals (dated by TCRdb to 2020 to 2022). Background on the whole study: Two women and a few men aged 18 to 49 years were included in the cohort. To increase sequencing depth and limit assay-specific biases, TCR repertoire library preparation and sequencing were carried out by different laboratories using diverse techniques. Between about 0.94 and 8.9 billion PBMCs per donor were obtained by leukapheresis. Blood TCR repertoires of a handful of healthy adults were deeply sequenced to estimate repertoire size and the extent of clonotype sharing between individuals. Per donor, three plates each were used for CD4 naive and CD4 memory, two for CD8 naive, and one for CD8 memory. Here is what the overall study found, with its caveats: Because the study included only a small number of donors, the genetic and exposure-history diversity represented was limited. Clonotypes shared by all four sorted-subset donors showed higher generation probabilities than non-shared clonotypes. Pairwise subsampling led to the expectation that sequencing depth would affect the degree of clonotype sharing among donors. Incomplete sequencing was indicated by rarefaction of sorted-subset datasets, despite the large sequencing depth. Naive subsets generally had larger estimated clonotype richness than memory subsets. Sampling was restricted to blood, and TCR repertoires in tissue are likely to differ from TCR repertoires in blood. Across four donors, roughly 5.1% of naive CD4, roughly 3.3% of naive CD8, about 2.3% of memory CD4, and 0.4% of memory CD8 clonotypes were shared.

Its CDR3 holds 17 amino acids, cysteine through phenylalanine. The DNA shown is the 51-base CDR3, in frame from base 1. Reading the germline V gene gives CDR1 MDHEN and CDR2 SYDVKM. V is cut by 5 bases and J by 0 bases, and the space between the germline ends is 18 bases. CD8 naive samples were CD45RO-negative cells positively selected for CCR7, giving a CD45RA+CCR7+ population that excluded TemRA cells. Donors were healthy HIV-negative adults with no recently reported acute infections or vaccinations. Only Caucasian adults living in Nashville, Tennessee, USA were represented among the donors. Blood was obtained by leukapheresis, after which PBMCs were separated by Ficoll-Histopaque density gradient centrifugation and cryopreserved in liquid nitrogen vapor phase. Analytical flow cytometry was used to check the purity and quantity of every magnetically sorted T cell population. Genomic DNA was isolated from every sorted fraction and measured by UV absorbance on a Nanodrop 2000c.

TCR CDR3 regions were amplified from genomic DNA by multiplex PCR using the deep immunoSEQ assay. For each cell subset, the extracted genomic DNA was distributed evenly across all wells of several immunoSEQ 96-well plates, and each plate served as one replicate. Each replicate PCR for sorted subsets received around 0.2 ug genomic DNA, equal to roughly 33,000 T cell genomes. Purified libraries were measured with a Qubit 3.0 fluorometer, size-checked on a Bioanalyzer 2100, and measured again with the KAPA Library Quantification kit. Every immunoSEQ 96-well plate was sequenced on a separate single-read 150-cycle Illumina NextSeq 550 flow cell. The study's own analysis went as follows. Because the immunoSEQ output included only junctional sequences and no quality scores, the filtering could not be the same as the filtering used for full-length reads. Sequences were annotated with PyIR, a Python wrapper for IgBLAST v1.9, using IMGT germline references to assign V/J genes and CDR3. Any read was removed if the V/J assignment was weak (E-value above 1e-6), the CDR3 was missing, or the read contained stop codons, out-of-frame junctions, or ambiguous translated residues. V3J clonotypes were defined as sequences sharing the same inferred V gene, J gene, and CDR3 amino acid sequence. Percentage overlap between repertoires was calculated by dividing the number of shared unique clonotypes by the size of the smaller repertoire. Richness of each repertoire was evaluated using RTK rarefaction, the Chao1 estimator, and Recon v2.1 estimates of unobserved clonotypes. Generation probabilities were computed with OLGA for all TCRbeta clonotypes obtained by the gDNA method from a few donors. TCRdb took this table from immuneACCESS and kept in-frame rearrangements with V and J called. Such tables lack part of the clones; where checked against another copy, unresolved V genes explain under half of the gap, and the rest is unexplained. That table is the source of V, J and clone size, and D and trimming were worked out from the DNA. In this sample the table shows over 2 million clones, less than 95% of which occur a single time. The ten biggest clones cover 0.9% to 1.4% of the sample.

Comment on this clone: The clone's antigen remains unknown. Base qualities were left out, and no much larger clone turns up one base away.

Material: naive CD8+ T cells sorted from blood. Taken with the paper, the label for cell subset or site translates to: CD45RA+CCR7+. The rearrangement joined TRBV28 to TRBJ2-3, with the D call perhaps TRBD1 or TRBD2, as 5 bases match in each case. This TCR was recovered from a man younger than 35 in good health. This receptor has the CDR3 CASSGSEPGSSTDTQYF. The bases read TGTGCCAGCAGTGGGAGCGAACCAGGGTCTAGCACAGATACGCAGTATTTT.